Each of the 28 T cell receptor beta chains below was sequenced from the same sample in a study of Graves' ophthalmopathy and Graves' hyperthyroidism. RNA transcripts served as template for amplifying TCR beta CDR3 sequences. HTBI primers were employed in first-round RT-PCR, then a second-round multiplex PCR followed. Each CDR3 protein is one row after TCRdb ran MiXCR on the multiplex PCR reads. The data contain over a million distinct CDR3 sequences, less than 45% of them singletons. Source material: peripheral blood or thyroid tissue (not recorded which). The source of these receptors is an adult man with Graves' hyperthyroidism.

This clonotype was counted many times. The rearrangement links TRBV7-2 to TRBJ2-7; TRBD1 matches 9 bases. Germline loops: CDR1 SGHTA, CDR2 FQGNSA. This CDR3 contains 14 residues. The trim removed 5 bases at V and 4 bases at J, leaving 6 bases unmatched. The CDR3 nucleotides are TGTGCCAGCAGCGGAACAGGGGGCGGATACGAGCAGTACTTC. Protein sequence: CASSGTGGGYEQYF.

Remarks on this clonotype: This may arise from a read error, as a much more abundant clone is one base away. The chain recombines TRBV7-3 with TRBJ2-5, with D possibly being TRBD2 (6 bases). V lost 5 bases to trimming and J lost 7 bases, with 17 bases between them. Germline lookup yields CDR1 SGHTA and CDR2 FQGTGA. This CDR3 has 14 amino acids. The CDR3 sequence: CASSPKLASGTQYF. CDR3 in DNA: TGTGCCAGCAGCCCCAAACTAGCTTCGGGGACCCAGTACTTC.

With respect to this clonotype: Because it lacks the conserved phenylalanine or tryptophan at the end, this CDR3 is likely a read error. It is unclear where the CDR3 begins or ends on the DNA, so no DNA is shown, and the CDR3 is as TCRdb lists it. J is TRBJ2-5 and V is TRBV7-9; the tabulated D call, TRBD1, remains unverified against the DNA. CDR1 SEHNR and CDR2 FQNEAQ come from the germline V gene (reference sequence). The CDR3 numbers 8 amino acids, ends counted. The CDR3 here is CASSLGSP.

There are a few counts of this clonotype. Written as DNA, the CDR3 is TGTGCCAGCAGTTTATCACGGAATAGCAATCAGCCCCAGCATTTT. This gives the protein CASSLSRNSNQPQHF. The rearrangement uses TRBV27 and TRBJ1-5, with D uncertain. V was pared by 0 bases and J by 0 bases, with 6 bases between. The V gene's germline CDR1 is MNHEY and CDR2 SMNVEV (reference sequence). The CDR3 length is 15 residues.

This clonotype showed up many times. The V and J genes are TRBV5-1 and TRBJ2-7; D possibly corresponds to TRBD1 (6 bases). V lost 5 bases and J 3 bases, leaving 12 bases between the germline ends. The CDR3 runs 13 residues. The germline V gene encodes CDR1 SGHRS and CDR2 YFSETQ. The CDR3 DNA reads as TGCGCCAGCAGACGGGACATCTACTACGAGCAGTACTTC. This codes for CASRRDIYYEQYF.

This clonotype was picked up a small number of times. A read error is possible here, since a much larger clone lies one base away. The rearrangement joins TRBV11-2 to TRBJ1-4; no clear D gene. CDR1 SGHAT and CDR2 FQNNGV come from the germline V gene. The CDR3 length is 13 residues. The V gene lost 6 bases and the J gene lost 8 bases, with 13 bases spanning the gap. The CDR3 DNA sequence: TGTGCCAGCAGTCTGGCTGAATCCGAAAAACTGTTTTTT. It translates to CASSLAESEKLFF.

The chain links TRBV6-4 to TRBJ1-6, with D possibly being TRBD1 (6 bases). The CDR3 covers 15 residues. In germline, CDR1 is MRHNA, CDR2 SNTAGT. V gave up 6 bases and J gave up 7 bases, with 16 bases separating them. The CDR3 DNA follows: TGTGCCAGCAGCCAAATGACAGGCAGAAATTCACCCCTCCACTTT. This sequence encodes CASSQMTGRNSPLHF.

This clonotype has at least ten counts. This sequence joins TRBV11-2 and TRBJ2-5; the match to TRBD1 covers 8 bases. J lost 5 bases, V lost 4 bases, and 18 bases had no gene match. CDR3 length: 18 residues. The germline V gene encodes CDR1 SGHAT and CDR2 FQNNGV. The CDR3 sequence is CASSSDRVSVYGRETQYF. CDR3 coding DNA: TGTGCCAGCAGCTCGGACAGGGTATCTGTTTATGGGAGGGAGACCCAGTACTTC.

This clonotype appeared a few times. The genes are TRBV2 and TRBJ1-4, with D unclear. Trimming took 1 base from V and 3 from J, leaving 9 bases between them. The CDR3 is 15 amino acids. Germline V lookup: CDR1 SNHLY, CDR2 FYNNEI. This chain's CDR3 is CASSEGGGPNEKLFF. CDR3 nucleotide sequence: TGTGCCAGCAGTGAAGGGGGAGGTCCTAATGAAAAACTGTTTTTT. The full variable domain, rest sourced from reference TRBV2 and TRBJ1-4, is EPEVTQTPSHQVTQMGQEVILRCVPISNHLYFYWYRQILGQKVEFLVSFYNNEISEKSEIFDDQFSVERPDGSNFTLKIRSTKLEDSAMYFCASSEGGGPNEKLFFGSGTQLSVL.

The chain uses TRBV2 and TRBJ1-2, with 9 bases identical to TRBD1. The CDR3 contains 16 residues. In germline, CDR1 is SNHLY, CDR2 FYNNEI. After removal of 5 bases from V and 5 bases from J, the junction contained 12 bases not matched to a gene. CDR3 protein: CASSPLGQGRTYGYTF. The CDR3 DNA is TGTGCCAGCAGTCCCTTGGGACAGGGCCGTACTTATGGCTACACCTTC.

V usage is TRBV29-1 and J usage is TRBJ1-2; a possible D gene is TRBD1 (5 bases). V gave up 8 bases and J gave up 0 bases, with 13 bases separating them. CDR1 is SQVTM and CDR2 is ANQGSEA in the germline V gene. The CDR3 length is 13 residues. CDR3 sequence: CSYGGGTNYGYTF. Here the CDR3 DNA reads TGCAGCTACGGCGGGGGGACTAACTATGGCTACACCTTC.

With respect to this clonotype: Given a much more abundant clone one base away, this may be a read error. The J gene is TRBJ1-1, the V gene TRBV7-2, with 9 positions matching TRBD1. V dropped 6 bases and J dropped 4; count of bases not matched to a gene: 3. Germline V lookup: CDR1 SGHTA, CDR2 FQGNSA. The CDR3 has 13 amino acids. The CDR3 nucleotides read TGTGCCAGCAGGGGGGACAGGGCCACTGAAGCTTTCTTT. This translates into CASRGDRATEAFF. The variable domain in full, completed from reference TRBV7-2 and TRBJ1-1, reads GAGVSQSPSNKVTEKGKDVELRCDPISGHTALYWYRQSLGQGLEFLIYFQGNSAPDKSGLPSDRFSAERTGGSVSTLTIQRTQQEDSAVYLCASRGDRATEAFFGQGTRLTVV.

V and J are TRBV7-8 and TRBJ2-7; D may be TRBD2 (5 bases). The V end was cut by 4 bases, the J end by 2 bases, with 15 bases between. Per germline, CDR1 SGHVS and CDR2 FQNEAQ. The CDR3 is 15 amino acids. The CDR3 here is CASSSSLAVTYEQYF. CDR3 nucleotide sequence: TGTGCCAGCAGCTCCTCCCTAGCAGTAACCTACGAGCAGTACTTC.

V gene TRBV20-1 combines with J gene TRBJ1-2, with a tentative D call TRBD1 (6 bases). Trimming pared 6 bases from V and 4 bases from J, leaving 15 bases between. The CDR3 totals 13 residues. CDR1 DFQATT and CDR2 SNEGSKA come from the germline V gene (reference sequence). The CDR3 loop is CSADTGYGYGYTF. In DNA form, the CDR3 reads TGCAGTGCCGACACAGGGTACGGCTATGGCTACACCTTC.

V and J are TRBV9 and TRBJ1-1; 8 nucleotides match TRBD1. The junction had 19 bases not matched to a gene; V was cut back by 4 bases and J by 8 bases. The CDR3 has 17 residues. Germline values: CDR1 SGDLS, CDR2 YYNGEE. CDR3 residues: CASSLKEQTGVGREAFF. The DNA for the CDR3 is TGTGCCAGCAGCCTAAAGGAACAGACAGGGGTCGGCAGGGAAGCTTTCTTT.

This clonotype was seen more than once but under ten times. The V call is TRBV10-3, the J call TRBJ1-1; tentatively, D is TRBD1 (6 bases). CDR1 is ENHRY, CDR2 SYGVKD, per germline. The CDR3 is 14 residues long. The CDR3 DNA is TGTGCTAGAAGTGGAACAGGGTACGGCACTGAAGCTTTCTTT. Translation: CARSGTGYGTEAFF.

The CDR3 protein is CASGLGLAGGVETQYF. In DNA, the CDR3 is TGTGCTAGTGGTTTGGGCCTAGCGGGAGGGGTTGAGACCCAGTACTTC. The rearrangement links TRBV12-5 to TRBJ2-5; 12 nucleotides line up with TRBD2. The V gene end was trimmed by 1 base and the J gene end by 5 bases; junction bases not matched to a gene: 5. The CDR3 has 16 amino acids. CDR1 and CDR2 (germline): LGHNT, FRNRAP.

The chain joins TRBV10-3 to TRBJ1-1; D is unclear. Trimming stripped 10 bases from V and 0 bases from J, with 18 bases between. The CDR3 extends over 15 amino acids. The germline V gene has CDR1 ENHRY and CDR2 SYGVKD. The CDR3: CASTRVAVMNTEAFF. Here the CDR3 DNA reads TGTGCCAGCACCCGAGTGGCAGTCATGAACACTGAAGCTTTCTTT.

To note about this clonotype: This may arise from a read error, as a much more abundant clone is one base away. The chain's CDR3 is CSAEQGPHEQYF. The CDR3 nucleotides are TGCAGCGCAGAACAGGGCCCTCACGAGCAGTACTTC. The V and J genes are TRBV29-1 and TRBJ2-7, with a weak D call TRBD1 (6 bases). Germline V CDR1 and CDR2: SQVTM, ANQGSEA. The CDR3 spans 12 residues. V shed 7 bases and J shed 5 bases, with 15 bases lying between them.

Many counts were recorded for this clonotype. The V and J genes are TRBV6-1 and TRBJ1-1; no clear D. The V gene lost 4 bases and the J gene lost 0 bases, with 9 bases spanning the gap. CDR1 and CDR2 (germline): MNHNS, SASEGT. CDR3 length: 14 residues. Written as DNA, the CDR3 is TGTGCCAGCAGTGGATGGCAATTGAACACTGAAGCTTTCTTT. Amino acids: CASSGWQLNTEAFF.

CDR3: CAISESSQGANTEAFF. The CDR3 coding sequence is TGTGCCATCAGTGAGTCGTCACAGGGGGCGAACACTGAAGCTTTCTTT. The V gene is TRBV10-3, the J gene TRBJ1-1; 9 bases align to TRBD1. CDR3 length: 16 residues. The V gene end was trimmed by 0 bases and the J gene end by 1 base; junction bases not matched to a gene: 3. The germline V gene encodes CDR1 ENHRY and CDR2 SYGVKD.

This clonotype appeared a few times. The chain carries TRBV9 and TRBJ1-2; D gene unclear. The germline CDR1 and CDR2 sequences are SGDLS and YYNGEE. The V gene lost 2 bases and the J gene lost 7 bases, with 15 bases spanning the gap. The CDR3 covers 14 residues. The CDR3 reads CASSVGSPLGGYTF. The CDR3 DNA reads TGTGCCAGCAGCGTCGGCTCCCCCTTGGGTGGCTACACCTTC.

This clonotype was observed a few times. This chain connects TRBV7-2 to TRBJ2-5, with D tentatively TRBD2 (6 bases). CDR3 length: 13 residues. Between the trimmed V and J ends, which lost 5 bases and 5 bases, there was a span of 12 bases. Germline-derived CDR1 and CDR2 are SGHTA and FQGNSA. The CDR3 sequence is CASSRPGGETQYF. CDR3 DNA sequence: TGTGCCAGCAGCCGACCAGGAGGGGAGACCCAGTACTTC.

In its sample, this clonotype was seen a few times. The V and J genes are TRBV3-1 and TRBJ1-5, with a possible D match to TRBD1 (5 bases). Trimming left V 1 base short and J 6 bases short, with 10 bases between. CDR3 length: 14 amino acids. The germline V gene encodes CDR1 LGHDT and CDR2 YNNKEL (reference sequence). CDR3 nucleotides: TGTGCCAGCAGCCAAGGCAGGGAGGGTCAGCCCCAGCATTTT. Its protein is CASSQGREGQPQHF. The whole variable domain, remainder taken from reference TRBV3-1 and TRBJ1-5, is DTAVSQTPKYLVTQMGNDKSIKCEQNLGHDTMYWYKQDSKKFLKIMFSYNNKELIINETVPNRFSPKSPDKAHLNLHINSLELGDSAVYFCASSQGREGQPQHFGDGTRLSIL.

The chain uses TRBV6-2 or TRBV6-3 and TRBJ1-1, with D hard to call. The V end lost 1 base, the J end lost 2 bases, and 8 bases lay between the germline ends. Germline values: CDR1 MNHEY, CDR2 SVGEGT. This CDR3 region has 14 residues. Here the CDR3 DNA reads TGTGCCAGCAGTTACTTCTACATCAACACTGAAGCTTTCTTT. Residues: CASSYFYINTEAFF.

The rearrangement uses TRBV6-2 or TRBV6-3 and TRBJ2-2, with 9 positions matching TRBD1. CDR1 and CDR2 from the germline V gene are MNHEY and SVGEGT. The CDR3 has 16 residues. V lost 7 bases to trimming and J lost 6 bases; unmatched junction nucleotides: 12. The CDR3 here is CASIRQGGTSSGELFF. The CDR3 coding sequence is TGTGCCAGCATAAGACAGGGGGGTACGAGTTCCGGGGAGCTGTTTTTT.

This clonotype was counted ten times or more. The CDR3 nucleotides read TGTGCCAGCAGTGAAGGGTGGGTTCCCACTGAAGCTTTCTTT. This sequence encodes CASSEGWVPTEAFF. This sequence joins TRBV2 and TRBJ1-1; D ambiguous. V was trimmed by 1 base and J by 4 bases, leaving 10 bases between them. Germline CDR1 SNHLY, CDR2 FYNNEI. The CDR3 length is 14 residues.

This clonotype was counted at least ten times. V is TRBV5-1 and J is TRBJ2-7, with 9 bases aligning to TRBD1. Germline V lookup: CDR1 SGHRS, CDR2 YFSETQ. This CDR3 spans 15 amino acids. V gave up 2 bases and J gave up 2 bases; unmatched junction bases: 5. CDR3 loop: CASSFGQGPTYEQYF. CDR3 DNA sequence: TGCGCCAGCAGCTTCGGACAGGGGCCAACCTACGAGCAGTACTTC.